The sequence of this TCR beta chain was determined in a study of blood T cell repertoires in COVID-19. Assay: immunoSEQ multiplex PCR; the TCRdb copy retains only in-frame clones and omits some. The sample lists some 50,000 clones; 86% were seen once. CDR3 length: 16 residues. Trimming cost V 0 bases and J 7 bases, with 19 bases left between them. In germline, CDR1 is MNHEY, CDR2 SVGAGI. The TCR sequence derives from a man older than 75 with acute or convalescent COVID-19. Sequenced: peripheral blood. This chain uses TRBV6-5 with TRBJ2-7, with a weak D call TRBD2 (7 bases). CDR3 amino acids: CASSYSGGLVLMEQYF. The CDR3 coding sequence is TGTGCCAGCAGTTACTCGGGGGGGCTAGTCTTAATGGAGCAGTACTTC.